One TCR beta chain is described in this entry. This specimen belongs to a study of cytomegalovirus exposure and HLA in healthy donors. Assay: immunoSEQ multiplex PCR; the TCRdb copy retains only in-frame clones and omits some. Found here are approximately 300,000 clones, more than 80% of them singletons; the top ten hold 0.7% to 0.85%. Looked up from germline, CDR1 is SGHTA and CDR2 is FQGNSA. The CDR3 extends over 14 amino acids. With V trimmed by 5 bases and J by 2 bases, 2 bases remained unmatched. This chain joins TRBV7-2 and TRBJ2-2; 7 positions match TRBD2. This clonotype was sampled from a woman aged 18-29 years in good health and CMV-seronegative. The sequencing sample was made of PBMCs. The CDR3 loop reads CASSQRGNTGELFF. The DNA for the CDR3 is TGTGCCAGCAGCCAGCGGGGAAACACCGGGGAGCTGTTTTTT. Drawing the rest from reference TRBV7-2 and TRBJ2-2, the complete variable domain is GAGVSQSPSNKVTEKGKDVELRCDPISGHTALYWYRQSLGQGLEFLIYFQGNSAPDKSGLPSDRFSAERTGGSVSTLTIQRTQQEDSAVYLCASSQRGNTGELFFGEGSRLTVL.